These T cell receptor beta chains were read from a single sample in a study of blood T cell repertoires in COVID-19. Measured with immunoSEQ multiplex PCR; TCRdb has only the in-frame clones, and not every one. The table includes 300,000 to 400,000 clones, around 88% detected once. The sample taken for sequencing was peripheral blood. The receptor source for this set is a man aged 25-45 years with active or convalescent COVID-19. CDR3s include the opening cysteine and the closing phenylalanine or tryptophan. D genes are given only for firm matches. A clone size is listed for some rows: how often the clone was seen (once, few, many), or a class if it is expanded.

v_call	clone_size	d_call	j_call	cdr3_aa	cdr3_nt
TRBV30	-	-	TRBJ2-7	CAYRRQPNSYEQYF	TGTGCCTACAGACGACAGCCTAACTCCTACGAGCAGTACTTC
TRBV19	-	TRBD1	TRBJ2-7	CASSIQGDYEQYF	TGTGCCAGTAGTATCCAGGGGGACTACGAGCAGTACTTC
TRBV5-1	-	TRBD1	TRBJ1-3	CASRAVYRGSGNTIYF	TGCGCCAGCAGGGCAGTCTACAGGGGCTCTGGAAACACCATATATTTT
TRBV10-2	-	TRBD1	TRBJ1-5	CASSEPLRGHQPQHF	TGCGCCAGCAGTGAACCCCTCAGGGGGCATCAGCCCCAGCATTTT
TRBV2	-	-	TRBJ1-2	CASSEISAGARGGYGYTF	TGTGCCAGCAGTGAAATTTCTGCGGGGGCCCGAGGGGGATATGGCTACACCTTC
TRBV3-1/TRBV3-2	few	TRBD1	TRBJ1-5	CASSHAGGESQPQHF	TGTGCCAGCAGCCATGCAGGGGGCGAAAGTCAGCCCCAGCATTTT
TRBV7-2	-	TRBD1	TRBJ1-6	CASSFQGGSNSPLHF	TGTGCCAGCAGCTTCCAGGGGGGTTCGAATTCACCCCTCCACTTT
TRBV7-2	-	-	TRBJ1-2	CASTVPTLKRRGYTF	TGTGCCAGCACCGTGCCGACCCTCAAGCGGCGAGGCTACACCTTC
TRBV6-5	-	-	TRBJ1-2	CASSYSARGRGYTF	TGTGCCAGCAGTTACTCGGCCAGGGGCAGGGGCTACACCTTC
TRBV19	-	TRBD2	TRBJ2-1	CASRTSGINERFF	TGTGCCAGCCGGACTAGCGGGATCAATGAGCGGTTCTTC
TRBV30	-	-	TRBJ1-2	CAWSTGSWDYTF	TGTGCCTGGAGTACAGGGAGCTGGGACTACACCTTC
TRBV14	-	TRBD1	TRBJ2-1	CASSLYRDSLYNEQFF	TGTGCCAGCAGCCTATACCGGGACAGCCTCTACAATGAGCAGTTCTTC
TRBV5-4	-	TRBD1	TRBJ1-1	CASSLDRGGAFF	TGTGCCAGCAGCTTGGACAGGGGCGGCGCTTTCTTT
TRBV4-3	-	-	TRBJ1-2	CASSQETVPNYGYTF	TGCGCCAGCAGCCAGGAGACAGTGCCTAACTATGGCTACACCTTC
TRBV19	once	TRBD1	TRBJ2-2	CASRDRGDTGELFF	TGTGCCAGTAGAGACAGGGGCGACACCGGGGAGCTGTTTTTT
TRBV27	-	TRBD1	TRBJ2-7	CASSARRGTVSYEQYF	TGTGCCAGCAGTGCCCGAAGGGGGACAGTCTCCTACGAGCAGTACTTC
TRBV7-2	-	-	TRBJ1-1	CASSPSGHRNTEAFF	TGTGCCAGCAGCCCCTCGGGACACCGGAACACTGAAGCTTTCTTT
TRBV12-3/TRBV12-4	-	-	TRBJ2-7	CASRLTGNEQYF	TGTGCCAGCAGACTTACAGGGAACGAGCAGTACTTC
TRBV12-3/TRBV12-4	-	-	TRBJ1-5	CASSPFDQPQHF	TGTGCCAGCAGTCCCTTTGATCAGCCCCAGCATTTT
TRBV2	few	-	TRBJ1-2	CASSEIQGSNGYTF	TGTGCCAGCAGTGAGATCCAGGGAAGTAATGGCTACACCTTC
TRBV25-1	-	TRBD1	TRBJ2-7	CASSDPGQGFYEQYF	TGTGCCAGCAGTGACCCGGGACAGGGTTTCTACGAGCAGTACTTC
TRBV15	-	TRBD1	TRBJ1-2	CATSRGQHYGYTF	TGTGCCACCAGCAGGGGACAGCACTATGGCTACACCTTC
TRBV19	few	TRBD2	TRBJ2-3	CATRTSGGVDTQYF	TGTGCCACAAGGACTAGCGGGGGGGTAGATACGCAGTATTTT
TRBV4-2	few	-	TRBJ2-3	CASSQDGTKSDTQYF	TGTGCCAGCAGCCAAGACGGGACAAAGTCAGATACGCAGTATTTT
TRBV18	once	TRBD1	TRBJ1-1	CASSSIPGQLNTEAFF	TGTGCCAGCTCATCTATTCCGGGACAGCTGAACACTGAAGCTTTCTTT
TRBV27	-	-	TRBJ1-6	CASSPIYRIYNSPLHF	TGTGCCAGCAGTCCCATTTACAGGATTTATAATTCACCCCTCCACTTT
TRBV27	-	-	TRBJ1-2	CASSFSPNYGYTF	TGTGCCAGCAGTTTCAGTCCTAACTATGGCTACACCTTC
TRBV2	-	TRBD1	TRBJ2-7	CASKGQYYEQYF	TGTGCCAGCAAGGGACAGTACTACGAGCAGTACTTC
TRBV6-1	-	-	TRBJ2-2	CASSDRDLGTGELFF	TGTGCCAGCAGTGATAGGGACTTGGGGACCGGGGAGCTGTTTTTT
TRBV9	few	-	TRBJ2-3	CASSVAIQSSTDTQYF	TGTGCCAGCAGCGTAGCCATACAGTCTAGCACAGATACGCAGTATTTT
TRBV6-1	few	-	TRBJ1-2	CASSDAREANYGYTF	TGTGCCAGCAGTGACGCCCGGGAGGCTAACTATGGCTACACCTTC
TRBV6-2/TRBV6-3	-	TRBD2	TRBJ2-7	CASSWGLAGAYEQYF	TGTGCCAGCAGTTGGGGACTAGCGGGAGCATACGAGCAGTACTTC
TRBV5-1	-	TRBD2	TRBJ2-7	CASSLLTSASPGEQYF	TGCGCCAGCAGCCTCCTTACTAGCGCCAGCCCCGGGGAACAGTACTTC
TRBV2	few	TRBD2	TRBJ2-3	CARRRGGGTDTQYF	TGTGCCCGACGTCGCGGGGGTGGCACAGATACGCAGTATTTT
TRBV7-3	-	TRBD2	TRBJ2-1	CASSPRTSGSLGEQFF	TGTGCCAGCAGCCCCCGGACTAGCGGATCCTTGGGCGAGCAGTTCTTC
TRBV7-9	-	-	TRBJ2-7	CASSRAKLEQYF	TGTGCCAGCTCCCGCGCCAAGCTCGAGCAGTACTTC
TRBV2	-	-	TRBJ2-5	CASSDTRGKTQYF	TGTGCCAGCAGTGATACTAGAGGGAAGACCCAGTACTTC